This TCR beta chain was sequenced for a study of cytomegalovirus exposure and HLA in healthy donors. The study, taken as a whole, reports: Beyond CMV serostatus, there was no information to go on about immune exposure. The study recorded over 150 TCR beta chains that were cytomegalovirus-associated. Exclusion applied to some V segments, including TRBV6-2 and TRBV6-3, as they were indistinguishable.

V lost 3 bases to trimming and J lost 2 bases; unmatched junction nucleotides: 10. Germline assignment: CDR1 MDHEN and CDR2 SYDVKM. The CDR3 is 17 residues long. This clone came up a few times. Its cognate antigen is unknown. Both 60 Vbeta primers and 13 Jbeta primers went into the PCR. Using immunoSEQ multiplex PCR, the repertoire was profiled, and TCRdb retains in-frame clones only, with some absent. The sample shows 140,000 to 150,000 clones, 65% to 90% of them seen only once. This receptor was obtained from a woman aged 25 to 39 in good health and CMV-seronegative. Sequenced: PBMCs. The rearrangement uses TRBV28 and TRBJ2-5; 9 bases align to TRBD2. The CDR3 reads CASSFLLAGTGQETQYF. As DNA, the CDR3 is TGTGCCAGCAGTTTTCTCCTAGCGGGAACAGGGCAAGAGACCCAGTACTTC.